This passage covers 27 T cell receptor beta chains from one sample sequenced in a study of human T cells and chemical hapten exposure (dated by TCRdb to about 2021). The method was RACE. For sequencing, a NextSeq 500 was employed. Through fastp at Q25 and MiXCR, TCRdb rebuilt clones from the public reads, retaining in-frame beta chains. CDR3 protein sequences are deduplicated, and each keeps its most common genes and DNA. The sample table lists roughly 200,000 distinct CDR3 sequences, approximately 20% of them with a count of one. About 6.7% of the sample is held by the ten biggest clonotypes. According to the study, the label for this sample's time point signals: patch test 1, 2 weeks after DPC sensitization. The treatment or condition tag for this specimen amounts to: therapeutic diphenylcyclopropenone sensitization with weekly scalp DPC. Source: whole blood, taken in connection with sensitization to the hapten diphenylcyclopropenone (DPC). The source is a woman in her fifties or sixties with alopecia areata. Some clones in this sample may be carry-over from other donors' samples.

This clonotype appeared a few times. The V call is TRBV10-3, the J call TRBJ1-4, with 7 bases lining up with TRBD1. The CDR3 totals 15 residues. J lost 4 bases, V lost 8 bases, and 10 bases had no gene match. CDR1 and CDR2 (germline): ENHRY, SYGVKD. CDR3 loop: CAIGRTGDVNEKLFF. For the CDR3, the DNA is TGTGCCATCGGTAGAACAGGGGATGTTAATGAAAAACTGTTTTTT.

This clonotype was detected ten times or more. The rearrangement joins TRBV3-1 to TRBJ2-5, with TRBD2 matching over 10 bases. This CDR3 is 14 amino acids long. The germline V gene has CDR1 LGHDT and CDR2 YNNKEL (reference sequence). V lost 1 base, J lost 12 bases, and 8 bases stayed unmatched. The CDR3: CASSQVSSGSGEYF. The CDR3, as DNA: TGTGCCAGCAGCCAAGTATCTAGCGGGAGTGGCGAGTACTTC.

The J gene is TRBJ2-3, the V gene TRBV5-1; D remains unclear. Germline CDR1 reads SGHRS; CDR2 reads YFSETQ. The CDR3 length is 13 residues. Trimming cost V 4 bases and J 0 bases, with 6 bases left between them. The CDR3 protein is CASSPESTDTQYF. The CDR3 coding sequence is TGCGCCAGCAGCCCGGAGAGCACAGATACGCAGTATTTT.

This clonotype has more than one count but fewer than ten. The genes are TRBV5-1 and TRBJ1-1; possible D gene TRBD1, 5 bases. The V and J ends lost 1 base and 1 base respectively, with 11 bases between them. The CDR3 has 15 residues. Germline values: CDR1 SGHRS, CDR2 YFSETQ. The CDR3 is CASSLFGGANTEAFF. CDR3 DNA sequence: TGCGCCAGCAGCTTGTTTGGGGGAGCGAACACTGAAGCTTTCTTT.

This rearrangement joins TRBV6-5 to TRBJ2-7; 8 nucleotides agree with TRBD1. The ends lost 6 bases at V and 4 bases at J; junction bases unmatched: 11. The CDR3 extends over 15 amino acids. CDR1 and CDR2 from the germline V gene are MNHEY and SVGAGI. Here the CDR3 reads CASSPTGAVMYEQYF. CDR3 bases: TGTGCCAGCAGCCCGACAGGGGCGGTTATGTACGAGCAGTACTTC.

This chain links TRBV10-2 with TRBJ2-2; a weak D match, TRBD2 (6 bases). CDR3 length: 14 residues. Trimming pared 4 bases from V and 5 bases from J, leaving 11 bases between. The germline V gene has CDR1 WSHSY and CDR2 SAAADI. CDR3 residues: CASSVRERTGELFF. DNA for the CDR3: TGCGCCAGCAGTGTTCGGGAGAGAACCGGGGAGCTGTTTTTT.

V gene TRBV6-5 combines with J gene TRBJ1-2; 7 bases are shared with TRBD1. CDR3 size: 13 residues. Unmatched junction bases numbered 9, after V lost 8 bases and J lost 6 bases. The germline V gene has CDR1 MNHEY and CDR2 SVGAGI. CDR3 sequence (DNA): TGTGCCAGCCAGGGGGGAGGGGGCGATGGCTACACCTTC. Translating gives CASQGGGGDGYTF.

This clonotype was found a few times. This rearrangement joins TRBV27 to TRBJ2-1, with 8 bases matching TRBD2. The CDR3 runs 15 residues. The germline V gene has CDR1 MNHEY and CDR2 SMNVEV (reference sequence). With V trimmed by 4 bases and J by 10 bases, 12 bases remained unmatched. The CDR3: CASSSVAGNPVEQFF. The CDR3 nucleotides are TGTGCCAGCAGTTCAGTAGCGGGAAATCCTGTGGAGCAGTTCTTC.

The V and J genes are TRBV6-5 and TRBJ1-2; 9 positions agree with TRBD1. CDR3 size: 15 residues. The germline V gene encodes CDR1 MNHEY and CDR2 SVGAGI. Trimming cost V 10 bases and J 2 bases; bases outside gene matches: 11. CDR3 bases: TGTGCCACCGCACCCGGGACAGGGAGAAACTATGGCTACACCTTC. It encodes CATAPGTGRNYGYTF.

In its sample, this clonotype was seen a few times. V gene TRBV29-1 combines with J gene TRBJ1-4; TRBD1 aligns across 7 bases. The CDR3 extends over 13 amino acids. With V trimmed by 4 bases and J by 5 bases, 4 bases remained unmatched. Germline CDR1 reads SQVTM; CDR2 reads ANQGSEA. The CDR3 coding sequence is TGCAGCGTTGCGGGACAGCCGAATGAAAAACTGTTTTTT. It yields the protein CSVAGQPNEKLFF.

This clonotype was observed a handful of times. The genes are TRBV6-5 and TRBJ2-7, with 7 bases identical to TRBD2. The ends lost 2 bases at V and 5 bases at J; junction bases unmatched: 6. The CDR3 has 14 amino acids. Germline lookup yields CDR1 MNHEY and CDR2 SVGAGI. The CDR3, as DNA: TGTGCCAGCAGTTACGGGGCGGGAGTCAACGAGCAGTACTTC. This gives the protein CASSYGAGVNEQYF.

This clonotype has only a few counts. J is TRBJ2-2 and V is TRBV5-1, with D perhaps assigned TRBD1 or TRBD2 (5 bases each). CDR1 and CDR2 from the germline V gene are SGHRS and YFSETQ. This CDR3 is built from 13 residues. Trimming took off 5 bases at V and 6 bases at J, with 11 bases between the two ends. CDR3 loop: CASRGTEAGELFF. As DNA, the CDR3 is TGCGCCAGCAGGGGGACCGAGGCCGGGGAGCTGTTTTTT.

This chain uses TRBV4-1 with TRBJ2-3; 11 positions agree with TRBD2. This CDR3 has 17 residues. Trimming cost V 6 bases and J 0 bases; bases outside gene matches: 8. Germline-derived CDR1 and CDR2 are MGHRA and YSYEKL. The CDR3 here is CASSTIAGGPSTDTQYF. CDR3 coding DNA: TGCGCCAGCAGTACTATAGCGGGAGGGCCTAGCACAGATACGCAGTATTTT.

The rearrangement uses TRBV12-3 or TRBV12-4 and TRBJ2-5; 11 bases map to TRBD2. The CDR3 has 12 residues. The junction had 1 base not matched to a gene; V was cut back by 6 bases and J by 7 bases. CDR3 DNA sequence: TGTGCCAGCAGCGGGACTAGCGGGACCCAGTACTTC. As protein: CASSGTSGTQYF.

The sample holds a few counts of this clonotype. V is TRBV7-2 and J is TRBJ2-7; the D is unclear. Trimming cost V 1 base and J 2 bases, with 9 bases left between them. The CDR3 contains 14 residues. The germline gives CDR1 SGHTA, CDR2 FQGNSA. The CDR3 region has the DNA TGTGCCAGCAGCTTAGGGACGCTGCCCTACGAGCAGTACTTC. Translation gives CASSLGTLPYEQYF.

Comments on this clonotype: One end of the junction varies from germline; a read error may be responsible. The CDR3 DNA is TGCAGTGTTAGACGGCTAGCGGACAATGAGCGGTTCTTC. Translation: CSVRRLADNERFF. The V and J genes are TRBV20-1 and TRBJ2-1, with 7 bases lining up with TRBD2. The CDR3 consists of 13 residues. The germline V gene has CDR1 DFQATT and CDR2 SNEGSKA (reference sequence).

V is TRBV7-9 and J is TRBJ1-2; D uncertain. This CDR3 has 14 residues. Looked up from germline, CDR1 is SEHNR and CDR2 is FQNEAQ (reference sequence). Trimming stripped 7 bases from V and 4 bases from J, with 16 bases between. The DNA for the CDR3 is TGTGCCAGCAACCGGTATGAAGCCCGCTATGGCTACACCTTC. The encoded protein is CASNRYEARYGYTF.

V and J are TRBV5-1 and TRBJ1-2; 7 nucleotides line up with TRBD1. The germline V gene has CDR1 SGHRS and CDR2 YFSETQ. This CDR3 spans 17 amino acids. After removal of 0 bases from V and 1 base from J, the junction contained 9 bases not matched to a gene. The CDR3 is CASSLDRGQDRNYGYTF. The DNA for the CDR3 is TGCGCCAGCAGCTTGGATAGGGGGCAGGACCGTAACTATGGCTACACCTTC.

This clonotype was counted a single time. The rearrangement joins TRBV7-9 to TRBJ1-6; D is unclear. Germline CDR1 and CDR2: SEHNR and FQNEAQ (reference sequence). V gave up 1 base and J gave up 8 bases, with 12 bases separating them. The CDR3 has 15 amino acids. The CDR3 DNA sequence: TGTGCCAGCAGCTTAGAAAGCGCCGCCTATTCACCCCTCCACTTT. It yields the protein CASSLESAAYSPLHF.

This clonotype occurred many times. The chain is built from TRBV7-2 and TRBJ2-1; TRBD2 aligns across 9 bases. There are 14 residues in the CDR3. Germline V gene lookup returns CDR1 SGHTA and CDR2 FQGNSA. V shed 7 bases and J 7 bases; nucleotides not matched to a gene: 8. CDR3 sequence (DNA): TGTGCCAGCACCTTTAGCGGGAGAGAGAATGAGCAGTTCTTC. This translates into CASTFSGRENEQFF.

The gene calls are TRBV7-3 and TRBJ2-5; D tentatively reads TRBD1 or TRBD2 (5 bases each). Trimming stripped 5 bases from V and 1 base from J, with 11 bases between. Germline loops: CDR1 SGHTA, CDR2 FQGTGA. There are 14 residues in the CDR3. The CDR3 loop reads CASSPGQFQETQYF. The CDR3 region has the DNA TGTGCCAGCAGCCCGGGGCAGTTCCAAGAGACCCAGTACTTC.

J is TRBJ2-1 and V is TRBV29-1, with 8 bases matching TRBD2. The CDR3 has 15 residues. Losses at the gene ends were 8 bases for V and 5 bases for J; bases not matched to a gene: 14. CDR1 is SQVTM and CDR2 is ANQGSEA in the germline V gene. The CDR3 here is CSTREGLASDNEQFF. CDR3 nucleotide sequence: TGCAGCACGAGGGAAGGACTAGCCAGTGACAATGAGCAGTTCTTC.

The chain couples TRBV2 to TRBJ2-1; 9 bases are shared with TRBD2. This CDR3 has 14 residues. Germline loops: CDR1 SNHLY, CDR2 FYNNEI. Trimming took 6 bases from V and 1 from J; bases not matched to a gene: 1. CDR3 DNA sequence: TGTGCCAGCAGGCTAGCGGGATCCTACAATGAGCAGTTCTTC. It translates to CASRLAGSYNEQFF.

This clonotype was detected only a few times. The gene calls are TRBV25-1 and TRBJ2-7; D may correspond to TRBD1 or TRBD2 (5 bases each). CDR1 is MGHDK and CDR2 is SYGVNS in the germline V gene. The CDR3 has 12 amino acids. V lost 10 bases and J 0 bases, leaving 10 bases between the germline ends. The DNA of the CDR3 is TGTGCCACCCCGGGGCACTCCTACGAGCAGTACTTC. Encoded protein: CATPGHSYEQYF.

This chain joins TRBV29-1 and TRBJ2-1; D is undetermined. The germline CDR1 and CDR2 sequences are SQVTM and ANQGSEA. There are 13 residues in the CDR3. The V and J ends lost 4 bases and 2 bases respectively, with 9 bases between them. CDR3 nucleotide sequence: TGCAGCGTTGTGCAGGATACCTACAATGAGCAGTTCTTC. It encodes CSVVQDTYNEQFF.

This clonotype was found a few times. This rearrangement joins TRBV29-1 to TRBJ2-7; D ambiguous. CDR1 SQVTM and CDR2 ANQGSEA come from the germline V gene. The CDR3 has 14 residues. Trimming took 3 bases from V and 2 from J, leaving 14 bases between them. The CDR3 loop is CSVDGSPPTYEQYF. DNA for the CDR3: TGCAGCGTTGATGGTTCCCCCCCCACCTACGAGCAGTACTTC.

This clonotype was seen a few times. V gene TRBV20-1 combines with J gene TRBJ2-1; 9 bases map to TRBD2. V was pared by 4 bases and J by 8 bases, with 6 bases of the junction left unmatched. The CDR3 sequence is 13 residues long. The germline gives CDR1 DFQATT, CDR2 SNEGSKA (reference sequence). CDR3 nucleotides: TGCAGTGCTAAGGTTAGCGGGAGCTATGAGCAGTTCTTC. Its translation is CSAKVSGSYEQFF.